This T cell receptor (beta chain) stems from a study of beta chain features in type 1 diabetes. Overall study: All of the samples together had 107,917,701 sorted cells examined.

All of the isolated RNA was reverse transcribed, so expressed TCRB transcripts were sequenced. A few million reads, on average, came from each naive, central memory and regulatory T cell sample. Assay: immunoSEQ multiplex PCR; the TCRdb copy retains only in-frame clones and omits some. The table lists about 900,000 clones, roughly 15% of them singletons. Sorting of CD4+ naive, central memory, regulatory and stem cell-like memory cells was performed via CD45RO/CCR7/CD25/CD127/CD95/CD27. The trim removed 4 bases at V and 4 bases at J, leaving 20 bases unmatched. The CDR3 has 18 amino acids. Looked up from germline, CDR1 is SGDLS and CDR2 is YYNGEE.

The sequenced sample consisted of naive CD4+ T cells from blood. The clonotype was recovered from a woman younger than 35 in good health. The chain employs TRBV9 and TRBJ2-7, with 7 bases identical to TRBD1. CDR3 DNA sequence: TGTGCCAGCAGCCAACCCTTACTAGGGGGCTTACACCCTTACGAGCAGTACTTC. It encodes CASSQPLLGGLHPYEQYF.